The 31 T cell receptor beta chains below all came from one sample that was sequenced in a study of T cells in localized non-small cell lung cancer (TCRdb year 2020). Receptor amplification or capture employed the immunoSEQ multiplex PCR assay. Entries here come from immuneACCESS through TCRdb and include only in-frame sequences with V and J called. Some clones fail to appear in such tables; in the studies checked, an unresolved V gene covers under half of the shortfall, and the cause of the remainder is unknown. The sample yields over 30,000 clones; 70% to 90% were counted once. The ten largest clonotypes hold 4% to 4.5% of the sample. The sequenced sample was peripheral blood, obtained before any cancer treatment. Receptors originate from a male donor at least 60 years old with stage III lung adenocarcinoma.

V and J are TRBV5-1 and TRBJ1-4; a possible D gene is TRBD1 (6 bases). The germline V and J ends were trimmed by 0 bases and 8 bases, with 14 bases remaining between them. Germline V CDR1 and CDR2: SGHRS, YFSETQ. This CDR3 comprises 15 residues. The CDR3 sequence: CASSLATGIREKLFF. Written as DNA, the CDR3 is TGCGCCAGCAGCTTGGCCACAGGGATTCGGGAAAAACTGTTTTTT.

The rearrangement joins TRBV7-8 to TRBJ2-3, with TRBD1 matching 7 bases. This CDR3 contains 16 residues. V lost 2 bases to trimming and J lost 5 bases; unmatched junction nucleotides: 10. CDR1 and CDR2 (germline): SGHVS, FQNEAQ. CDR3 sequence reads: CASSLPARGRLDTQYF. In DNA, the CDR3 is TGTGCCAGCAGCTTACCCGCAAGGGGGCGGCTAGATACGCAGTATTTT.

This clone appeared a few times. The chain recombines TRBV28 with TRBJ1-6, with TRBD1 as a possible D gene (5 bases). CDR1 MDHEN and CDR2 SYDVKM come from the germline V gene. Trimming took 10 bases from V and 4 from J, leaving 11 bases between them. The CDR3 consists of 13 residues. In DNA form, the CDR3 reads TGTGCCATCAGGGACGGATATAATTCACCCCTCCACTTT. Amino acid sequence: CAIRDGYNSPLHF.

V gene TRBV5-4 combines with J gene TRBJ2-1; TRBD1 agrees at 9 bases. This CDR3 contains 16 residues. V gave up 3 bases and J gave up 15 bases; unmatched junction bases: 19. Germline lookup yields CDR1 SGHNT and CDR2 YYREEE (reference sequence). The CDR3: CASSYPEGTGSPGGFF. The CDR3 DNA sequence: TGTGCCAGCAGCTATCCTGAGGGGACAGGGTCACCAGGGGGGTTCTTC.

The gene calls are TRBV15 and TRBJ2-7, with D hard to call. Trimming removed 0 bases from V and 7 bases from J, with 16 bases in between. This CDR3 comprises 15 residues. Germline CDR1 is LNHNV and CDR2 is YYDKDF (reference sequence). The CDR3 sequence: CATSRDLQGWGEQYF. The DNA for the CDR3 is TGTGCCACCAGCAGAGATCTACAAGGGTGGGGAGAGCAGTACTTC.

This sequence joins TRBV30 and TRBJ2-3, with D uncertain. CDR3 size: 13 residues. Trimming shortened V by 3 bases and J by 0 bases, and 7 bases separated the two germline ends. Germline CDR1 and CDR2: GTSNPN and SVGIG (reference sequence). The CDR3 nucleotides read TGTGCCTGGAGAATCACTAGCACAGATACGCAGTATTTT. Translating it yields CAWRITSTDTQYF.

This chain links TRBV11-2 with TRBJ2-7; D remains ambiguous. This CDR3 contains 14 residues. V was trimmed by 5 bases and J by 2 bases, leaving 13 bases between them. Per the germline V gene, CDR1 is SGHAT and CDR2 is FQNNGV. As DNA, the CDR3 is TGTGCCAGCAGCCCGGACCCCACAGCCTACGAGCAGTACTTC. This encodes CASSPDPTAYEQYF.

This chain connects TRBV4-1 to TRBJ2-5; 8 bases are shared with TRBD2. V shed 0 bases and J 6 bases; nucleotides not matched to a gene: 6. The germline gives CDR1 MGHRA, CDR2 YSYEKL. This CDR3 has 15 amino acids. CDR3 amino acids: CASSQDHTGGKTQYF. The CDR3 coding sequence is TGCGCCAGCAGCCAAGATCATACGGGAGGGAAGACCCAGTACTTC.

V usage is TRBV7-9 and J usage is TRBJ1-4; 8 bases align to TRBD1. Trimming cost V 5 bases and J 8 bases; bases outside gene matches: 10. The CDR3 totals 15 residues. Germline V gives CDR1 SEHNR, CDR2 FQNEAQ (reference sequence). CDR3 in amino acids: CASSPPPGGEEKLFF. The CDR3 coding sequence is TGTGCCAGCAGCCCGCCGCCAGGGGGCGAGGAAAAACTGTTTTTT.

This clone was observed a handful of times. CDR3 in DNA: TGTGCCAGCAGCTTTCAAGAGGGGCTCATGAACACTGAAGCTTTCTTT. It specifies CASSFQEGLMNTEAFF. The V gene is TRBV5-8, the J gene TRBJ1-1, with TRBD1 as a possible D gene (5 bases). Germline CDR1 reads SGHTS; CDR2 reads YDEGEE. Trimming took 2 bases from V and 0 from J, leaving 14 bases between them. This CDR3 region has 16 residues.

The chain carries TRBV18 and TRBJ2-7; the D gene is possibly TRBD2 (5 bases). Germline lookup yields CDR1 KGHSH and CDR2 LQKENI. The ends were cut back, 0 bases at V and 2 bases at J, with 8 bases in the middle. The CDR3 runs 14 residues. As DNA, the CDR3 is TGTGCCAGCTCACCACCGGGAGCAGCCTACGAGCAGTACTTC. Encoded protein: CASSPPGAAYEQYF.

As to this clone: The same CDR3 is also encoded by other DNA sequences in this sample. The chain carries TRBV11-2 and TRBJ1-1; no definite D call. CDR1 SGHAT and CDR2 FQNNGV come from the germline V gene. The CDR3 is made up of 13 amino acids. The V end lost 2 bases, the J end lost 1 base, and 5 bases lay between the germline ends. The CDR3 DNA is TGTGCCAGCAGCTTAAGGGAGAACACTGAAGCTTTCTTT. Amino acids: CASSLRENTEAFF.

V gene TRBV19 combines with J gene TRBJ2-1; possibly TRBD2 for D (6 bases). Trimming took 2 bases from V and 12 from J, leaving 11 bases between them. The CDR3 sequence is 12 residues long. Germline CDR1 is LNHDA and CDR2 is SQIVND (reference sequence). CDR3 residues: CASSIFGGGQFF. In DNA form, the CDR3 reads TGTGCCAGTAGTATATTCGGGGGTGGGCAGTTCTTC.

V usage is TRBV27 and J usage is TRBJ2-1; D is perhaps TRBD1 (6 bases). This CDR3 has 14 residues. V dropped 4 bases and J dropped 3 bases, with 10 bases sitting between them. Germline-derived CDR1 and CDR2 are MNHEY and SMNVEV (reference sequence). This CDR3 is CASSSGTSYNEQFF. For the CDR3, the DNA is TGTGCCAGCAGTTCCGGGACAAGCTACAATGAGCAGTTCTTC.

The chain links TRBV6-6 to TRBJ1-4, with no clear D. This CDR3 spans 13 amino acids. V shed 6 bases and J shed 11 bases, with 16 bases lying between them. Germline V gives CDR1 MNHNY, CDR2 SVGAGI (reference sequence). The CDR3 region is CASSSGQGGKLFF. The CDR3 region has the DNA TGTGCCAGCAGCTCCGGCCAAGGTGGGAAACTGTTTTTT.

This chain connects TRBV19 to TRBJ2-2; D might be TRBD1 (6 bases). This CDR3 region has 16 residues. Germline V gene data show CDR1 as LNHDA and CDR2 as SQIVND (reference sequence). V shed 4 bases and J shed 2 bases, with 14 bases lying between them. The DNA for the CDR3 is TGTGCCAGTAGTAGGGGAGTCAGGGGAAACACCGGGGAGCTGTTTTTT. It specifies CASSRGVRGNTGELFF.

The rearrangement links TRBV28 to TRBJ2-7; 8 nucleotides agree with TRBD1. With V trimmed by 3 bases and J by 3 bases, 7 bases remained unmatched. The CDR3 sequence is 15 residues long. The germline V gene has CDR1 MDHEN and CDR2 SYDVKM. DNA for the CDR3: TGTGCCAGCAGTTTCCCCCCCGGACAGGGCTACGAGCAGTACTTC. As protein: CASSFPPGQGYEQYF.

The chain uses TRBV7-3 and TRBJ2-7; D is undetermined. Trimming left V 5 bases short and J 0 bases short, with 2 bases between. Germline values: CDR1 SGHTA, CDR2 FQGTGA. The CDR3 spans 11 residues. The CDR3 DNA follows: TGTGCCAGCAGCCTCTCCTACGAGCAGTACTTC. Translated: CASSLSYEQYF.

The chain employs TRBV27 and TRBJ1-1; D possibly corresponds to TRBD1 (6 bases). Germline CDR1 reads MNHEY; CDR2 reads SMNVEV (reference sequence). V lost 0 bases, J lost 6 bases, and 11 bases lay in between. The CDR3 loop spans 14 amino acids. The CDR3 loop reads CASSLSRGAPEAFF. The CDR3 DNA is TGTGCCAGCAGTTTATCGAGGGGGGCCCCTGAAGCTTTCTTT.

The chain is built from TRBV28 and TRBJ1-5; 11 nucleotides agree with TRBD1. The CDR3 length is 15 residues. Per the germline V gene, CDR1 is MDHEN and CDR2 is SYDVKM. Unmatched junction bases numbered 5, after V lost 7 bases and J lost 3 bases. CDR3 residues: CASTPGQGDNQPQHF. Written as DNA, the CDR3 is TGTGCCAGCACACCGGGACAGGGGGACAATCAGCCCCAGCATTTT.

This chain links TRBV11-2 with TRBJ2-1; 10 nucleotides align to TRBD2. Germline V gene lookup returns CDR1 SGHAT and CDR2 FQNNGV. This CDR3 spans 19 amino acids. V lost 1 base to trimming and J lost 0 bases; unmatched junction nucleotides: 9. CDR3 region: CASSLAPSGGLSSYNEQFF. The CDR3 DNA sequence: TGTGCCAGCAGCTTAGCTCCTAGCGGGGGCCTCAGCTCCTACAATGAGCAGTTCTTC.

The chain links TRBV30 to TRBJ1-2, with D possibly matching TRBD1 (6 bases). Germline V CDR1 and CDR2: GTSNPN, SVGIG (reference sequence). With 3 bases removed from V and 4 bases from J, the gap between germline ends came to 21 bases. This CDR3 region has 16 residues. CDR3 in DNA: TGTGCCTGGAGGGACCCGGGAAACAGGGCTCTCTATGGCTACACCTTC. It yields the protein CAWRDPGNRALYGYTF.

The chain is built from TRBV2 and TRBJ1-2; 8 nucleotides match TRBD1. The V gene's germline CDR1 is SNHLY and CDR2 FYNNEI. The CDR3 covers 13 residues. Trimming took 5 bases from V and 5 from J; bases not matched to a gene: 4. In DNA form, the CDR3 reads TGTGCCAGCAGTACAACAGGGGGTTATGGCTACACCTTC. Translation gives CASSTTGGYGYTF.

The CDR3: CASSYSGGPDTQYF. The CDR3 bases are TGTGCCAGCAGCTACTCCGGGGGCCCAGATACGCAGTATTTT. V gene TRBV7-3 combines with J gene TRBJ2-3; D might be TRBD1 or TRBD2, each matching 6 bases. The CDR3 spans 14 residues. Trimming pared 4 bases from V and 4 bases from J, leaving 12 bases between. Germline V gives CDR1 SGHTA, CDR2 FQGTGA.

CDR3 nucleotides: TGTGCCAGCAGCTTAGAGCCACTACGACAGGGAATTAACACCATATATTTT. Protein product: CASSLEPLRQGINTIYF. This chain connects TRBV7-2 to TRBJ1-3; 7 nucleotides agree with TRBD1. The germline V gene encodes CDR1 SGHTA and CDR2 FQGNSA. CDR3 length: 17 amino acids. J lost 7 bases, V lost 1 base, and 13 bases had no gene match.

The chain has TRBV5-1 and TRBJ2-7, with 7 bases matching TRBD2. CDR1 SGHRS and CDR2 YFSETQ come from the germline V gene. The CDR3 is 15 amino acids. Trimming took 0 bases from V and 3 from J; bases not matched to a gene: 6. CDR3 nucleotides: TGCGCCAGCAGCTTGGCGAGCGGGGCCATCTACGAGCAGTACTTC. Amino acids: CASSLASGAIYEQYF. Supplemented by reference TRBV5-1 and TRBJ2-7, the full variable domain reads KAGVTQTPRYLIKTRGQQVTLSCSPISGHRSVSWYQQTPGQGLQFLFEYFSETQRNKGNFPGRFSGRQFSNSRSEMNVSTLELGDSALYLCASSLASGAIYEQYFGPGTRLTVT.

Of note for this clone: One end of the junction does not line up with germline, which may come from a read error. The V call is TRBV5-1, the J call TRBJ1-1; D is unclear. The length of the CDR3 is 13 residues. The V gene's germline CDR1 is SGHRS and CDR2 YFSETQ. The chain's CDR3 is CASSLGRNAEAFF. The CDR3 region has the DNA TGCGCCAGCAGCTTGGGCCGGAACGCTGAAGCTTTCTTT.

The chain uses TRBV5-1 and TRBJ2-7; 10 bases line up with TRBD1. The trim removed 3 bases at V and 3 bases at J, leaving 6 bases unmatched. The V gene's germline CDR1 is SGHRS and CDR2 YFSETQ. This CDR3 comprises 15 residues. The chain's CDR3 is CASSSPGQGIYEQYF. CDR3 nucleotide sequence: TGCGCCAGCAGCTCCCCGGGACAGGGGATCTACGAGCAGTACTTC.

As to this clone: At one end the junction does not follow the germline gene, possibly because of a read error. The chain uses TRBV6-5 and TRBJ1-2; D uncertain. The CDR3 sequence is 14 residues long. Germline CDR1 MNHEY, CDR2 SVGAGI. This CDR3 is CASSYGRAAPSTFF. In DNA, the CDR3 is TGTGCCAGCAGTTACGGACGAGCTGCCCCCTCCACTTTCTTC.

The chain uses TRBV6-6 and TRBJ1-6; possible D gene TRBD1, 5 bases. This CDR3 region has 13 residues. Germline V gene data show CDR1 as MNHNY and CDR2 as SVGAGI (reference sequence). V lost 1 base and J 8 bases, leaving 6 bases between the germline ends. This chain's CDR3 is CASSYLQDSPLHF. The CDR3 region has the DNA TGTGCCAGCAGTTACTTACAGGATTCACCCCTCCACTTT.

V usage is TRBV6-1 and J usage is TRBJ2-7, with 10 nucleotides matching TRBD2. The CDR3 is made up of 16 amino acids. Germline CDR1 reads MNHNS; CDR2 reads SASEGT. With V trimmed by 4 bases and J by 0 bases, 6 bases remained unmatched. CDR3 protein: CASSASGTSASYEQYF. The CDR3 DNA follows: TGTGCCAGCAGTGCCTCCGGGACTAGCGCCTCCTACGAGCAGTACTTC.